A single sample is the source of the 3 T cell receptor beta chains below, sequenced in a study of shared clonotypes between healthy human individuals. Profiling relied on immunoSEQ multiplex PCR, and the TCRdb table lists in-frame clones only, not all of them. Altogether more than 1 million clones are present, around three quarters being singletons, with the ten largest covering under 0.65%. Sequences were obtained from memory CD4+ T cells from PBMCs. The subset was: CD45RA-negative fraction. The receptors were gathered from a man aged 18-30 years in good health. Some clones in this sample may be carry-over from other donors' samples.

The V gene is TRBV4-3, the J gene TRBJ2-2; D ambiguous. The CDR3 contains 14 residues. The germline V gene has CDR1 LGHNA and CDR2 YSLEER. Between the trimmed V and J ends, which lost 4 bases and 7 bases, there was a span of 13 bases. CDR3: CASSPRGLSGELFF. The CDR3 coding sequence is TGCGCCAGCAGCCCCCGCGGTCTGAGCGGGGAGCTGTTTTTT.

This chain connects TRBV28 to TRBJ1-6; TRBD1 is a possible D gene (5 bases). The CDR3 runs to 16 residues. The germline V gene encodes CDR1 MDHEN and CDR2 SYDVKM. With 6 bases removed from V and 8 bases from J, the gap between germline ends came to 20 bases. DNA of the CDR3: TGTGCCAGCAGCCGTGCCTGGAGGGGAGTTGATTCACCCCTCCACTTT. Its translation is CASSRAWRGVDSPLHF.

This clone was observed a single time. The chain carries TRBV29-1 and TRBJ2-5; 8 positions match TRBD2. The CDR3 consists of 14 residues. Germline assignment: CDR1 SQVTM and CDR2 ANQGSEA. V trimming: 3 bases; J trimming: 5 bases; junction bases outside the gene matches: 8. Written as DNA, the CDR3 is TGCAGCGTTGATGGTAGCGGGGATTTGGAGACCCAGTACTTC. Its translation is CSVDGSGDLETQYF. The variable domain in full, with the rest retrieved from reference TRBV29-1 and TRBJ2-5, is SAVISQKPSRDICQRGTSLTIQCQVDSQVTMMFWYRQQPGQSLTLIATANQGSEATYESGFVIDKFPISRPNLTFSTLTVSNMSPEDSSIYLCSVDGSGDLETQYFGPGTRLLVL.